This T cell receptor (beta chain) was retrieved from a study of technical replicates of blood from a handful of donors (dated by TCRdb to about 2017). The germline V gene gives CDR1 as SGHTA and CDR2 as FQGNSA. Trimming removed 5 bases from V and 5 bases from J; the gene matches leave 15 bases unexplained. The CDR3 numbers 17 residues from cysteine through phenylalanine. Just CDR3 DNA is preserved here, 51 bases in frame from base 1. As concerns this clone: This receptor's antigen is unknown. Base qualities are missing; no much larger clone stands one base away.

The method behind the library was the immunoSEQ multiplex PCR assay. TCRdb took over this immuneACCESS table, retaining in-frame rearrangements with V and J assigned. Such tables are incomplete; in checked studies, under half of the missing clones stem from an unresolved V gene, and the remainder is unexplained. For this sample there are over 55,000 clones; 87% appear just once. The ten largest clones represent roughly 5.6% of the sample. The chain links TRBV7-2 with TRBJ2-5; the central 9 bases match TRBD2. Specimen: PBMCs. This sequence was found in a human donor in good health. Some clones in this sample may be carry-over from other donors' samples. CDR3 loop: CASSPLPGGGALETQYF. The DNA reads TGTGCCAGCAGCCCGCTACCGGGCGGGGGGGCCTTGGAGACCCAGTACTTC.